These 7 T cell receptor beta chains were sequenced from one sample in a study of cytomegalovirus exposure and HLA in healthy donors. With 60 Vbeta and 13 Jbeta primers, the PCR was carried out. TCRdb's table, derived via immunoSEQ multiplex PCR, lists solely in-frame clones and lacks some. The repertoire holds about 190,000 clones, with around 86% as singletons. The sequenced sample was PBMCs. All receptors come from a man younger than 45 in good health and CMV-seronegative.

DNA for the CDR3: TGTGCCAGCAGCCCAATAGAGGGACAGGGTATGAGCCCGGACTATGGCTACACCTTC. The encoded protein is CASSPIEGQGMSPDYGYTF. V and J are TRBV5-4 and TRBJ1-2, with 9 bases matching TRBD1. The ends lost 4 bases at V and 3 bases at J; junction bases unmatched: 19. Germline V gene lookup returns CDR1 SGHNT and CDR2 YYREEE (reference sequence). The CDR3 length is 19 residues. Full variable domain (missing parts from reference TRBV5-4 and TRBJ1-2): ETGVTQSPTHLIKTRGQQVTLRCSSQSGHNTVSWYQQALGQGPQFIFQYYREEENGRGNFPPRFSGLQFPNYSSELNVNALELDDSALYLCASSPIEGQGMSPDYGYTFGSGTRLTVV.

V and J are TRBV28 and TRBJ1-6; 9 bases agree with TRBD1. Trimming removed 6 bases from V and 7 bases from J; junction bases left unmatched: 7. Germline loops: CDR1 MDHEN, CDR2 SYDVKM. The CDR3 has 15 residues. CDR3 amino acids: CASSHGGTGNSPLHF. The CDR3 DNA reads TGTGCCAGCAGCCATGGCGGGACAGGGAATTCACCCCTCCACTTT.

The chain employs TRBV7-9 and TRBJ2-5; 10 nucleotides match TRBD2. The V segment lost 7 bases and the J segment 5 bases; nucleotides outside the gene matches: 7. CDR1 and CDR2 from the germline V gene are SEHNR and FQNEAQ (reference sequence). The CDR3 consists of 14 residues. CDR3 in amino acids: CASNSGGTRETQYF. The CDR3, as DNA: TGTGCCAGCAATAGCGGGGGGACGCGGGAGACCCAGTACTTC.

This CDR3 reads CASSQTTSWSNQPQHF. The CDR3, as DNA: TGTGCCAGCAGCCAAACCACAAGTTGGAGCAATCAGCCCCAGCATTTT. V and J are TRBV7-8 and TRBJ1-5; D not resolved. The CDR3 loop spans 16 amino acids. Trimming shortened V by 5 bases and J by 1 base, and 15 bases separated the two germline ends. Germline loops: CDR1 SGHVS, CDR2 FQNEAQ.

The chain recombines TRBV5-1 with TRBJ2-7; the match to TRBD1 covers 9 bases. With V trimmed by 2 bases and J by 2 bases, 2 bases remained unmatched. From germline, CDR1 is SGHRS and CDR2 YFSETQ. The length of the CDR3 is 14 residues. The DNA of the CDR3 is TGCGCCAGCAGCTTCGGACAGGGGCCCTACGAGCAGTACTTC. Protein: CASSFGQGPYEQYF.

As concerns this clone: One end of the junction varies from germline; a read error may be responsible. This chain connects TRBV5-6 to TRBJ1-1; 9 bases map to TRBD1. From germline, CDR1 is SGHDT and CDR2 YYEEEE. This CDR3 has 11 residues. The CDR3 bases are TGTGCCAGCAGGCCCTTCGGGACAGGGCGGTTT. Encoded protein: CASRPFGTGRF.

The gene calls are TRBV6-5 and TRBJ1-3; 8 bases match TRBD1. V lost 6 bases, J lost 4 bases, and 11 bases stayed unmatched. The CDR3 spans 16 residues. Per germline, CDR1 MNHEY and CDR2 SVGAGI. The CDR3: CASSYTGGLEGNTIYF. Here the CDR3 DNA reads TGTGCCAGCAGCTACACAGGGGGACTCGAAGGAAACACCATATATTTT.